The T cell receptor beta chain described here comes from a study of shared clonotypes between healthy human individuals. The study's findings and limits: Estimated clonotype richness was generally higher in naive than memory subsets.

Only in-frame clones appear in the TCRdb table, and some are missing; sequencing was by immunoSEQ multiplex PCR. The sample lists about 1 million clones; approximately 70% were seen once. CD45RA+ naive and CD45RA-negative memory subsets were separated from CD4+ cells. With respect to this clone: Its antigen is still unknown.

Sequenced sample: memory CD4+ T cells sorted from blood. Indicated subset: CD45RA-negative fraction. This receptor was taken from a man aged 18 to 30 in good health.

The CDR3 sequence: CAWSVNPYEQYF. CDR3 nucleotides: TGTGCCTGGAGTGTCAATCCCTACGAGCAGTACTTC. The chain joins TRBV30 to TRBJ2-7; D is uncertain. The CDR3 is 12 residues long. Looked up from germline, CDR1 is GTSNPN and CDR2 is SVGIG (reference sequence). V was shortened by 0 bases and J by 2 bases, with 5 bases between the two germline ends.